This passage covers 29 T cell receptor beta chains from one sample sequenced in a study of metastatic and nonmetastatic thyroid tumors. Prior to thyroid surgery, none of the patients had received any treatment. From the PCR reads, TCRdb re-called clones with MiXCR. The table includes over 30,000 clones, around 7% detected once. The sequenced sample consisted of blood. The receptors shown here come from a female donor with papillary thyroid cancer or a benign thyroid nodule (not recorded which). Some clones in this sample may be carry-over from other donors' samples.

This clone was observed many times. The chain links TRBV29-1 to TRBJ2-2; TRBD1 agrees at 7 bases. Germline V lookup: CDR1 SQVTM, CDR2 ANQGSEA. The CDR3 spans 15 residues. V lost 0 bases to trimming and J lost 7 bases; unmatched junction nucleotides: 8. CDR3: CSVEDRGQANGELFF. The CDR3 DNA sequence: TGCAGCGTTGAAGATCGCGGACAGGCGAACGGGGAGCTGTTTTTT.

This clone was observed many times. Other DNA sequences in the same sample also yield this CDR3. The chain has TRBV30 and TRBJ2-7, with D perhaps matching TRBD2 (7 bases). CDR3 length: 15 amino acids. Germline V gene sequence: CDR1 GTSNPN, CDR2 SVGIG (reference sequence). Trimming cost V 0 bases and J 0 bases, with 12 bases left between them. The CDR3 is CAWSVGGPRSYEQYF. CDR3 nucleotide sequence: TGTGCCTGGAGTGTGGGGGGGCCCCGCTCCTACGAGCAGTACTTC. The full variable domain, in which reference TRBV30 and TRBJ2-7 provide the parts outside the CDR3, is SQTIHQWPATLVQPVGSPLSLECTVEGTSNPNLYWYRQAAGRGLQLLFYSVGIGQISSEVPQNLSASRPQDRQFILSSKKLLLSDSGFYLCAWSVGGPRSYEQYFGPGTRLTVT.

The genes are TRBV5-4 and TRBJ1-2; D unresolved. CDR1 and CDR2 (germline): SGHNT, YYREEE (reference sequence). The CDR3 is 14 residues long. V lost 10 bases and J lost 3, with 19 bases in between. The CDR3 reads CASTQVGSDYGYTF. CDR3 DNA: TGTGCCTCGACTCAGGTGGGCTCTGACTATGGCTACACCTTC.

This clone showed up many times. J is TRBJ2-2 and V is TRBV5-1, with 12 bases matching TRBD2. Germline CDR1 and CDR2: SGHRS and YFSETQ. V gave up 1 base and J gave up 6 bases; unmatched junction bases: 7. CDR3 length: 17 amino acids. CDR3 residues: CASSLMTSGGSSGELFF. The CDR3 nucleotides are TGCGCCAGCAGCTTGATGACTAGCGGGGGTTCTTCCGGGGAGCTGTTTTTT.

This clone was counted at least ten times. The CDR3 DNA sequence: TGTGCCAGTAGTATAGTGGGGGCGTCAGACTATGGCTACACCTTC. It specifies CASSIVGASDYGYTF. This sequence joins TRBV19 and TRBJ1-2; weak D call: TRBD1 (6 bases). CDR1 and CDR2 from the germline V gene are LNHDA and SQIVND (reference sequence). V was trimmed by 1 base and J by 3 bases, leaving 12 bases between them. The CDR3 has 15 amino acids.

In this sample, this clone turned up many times. V is TRBV6-1 and J is TRBJ1-5; D possibly corresponds to TRBD1 (5 bases). The CDR3 has 16 residues. Germline assignment: CDR1 MNHNS and CDR2 SASEGT. Trimming cost V 2 bases and J 0 bases, with 11 bases left between them. The CDR3 region is CASSERGRYSNQPQHF. Here the CDR3 DNA reads TGTGCCAGCAGTGAAAGGGGACGGTATAGCAATCAGCCCCAGCATTTT.

This clone has ten or more counts. This sequence joins TRBV19 and TRBJ1-6; 7 nucleotides agree with TRBD1. V gave up 5 bases and J gave up 1 base; unmatched junction bases: 2. The CDR3 is 15 amino acids. Germline lookup yields CDR1 LNHDA and CDR2 SQIVND (reference sequence). CDR3 residues: CASSDRASYNSPLHF. CDR3 sequence (DNA): TGTGCCAGTAGTGACAGGGCATCCTATAATTCACCCCTCCACTTT.

This clone was detected ten times or more. The rearrangement uses TRBV7-9 and TRBJ2-2, with D uncertain. This CDR3 is built from 15 residues. V was shortened by 3 bases and J by 0 bases, with 8 bases between the two germline ends. The germline V gene encodes CDR1 SEHNR and CDR2 FQNEAQ (reference sequence). DNA for the CDR3: TGTGCCAGCAGCTTTAGGCACGCGAACACCGGGGAGCTGTTTTTT. Translating it yields CASSFRHANTGELFF.

This clone was found many times. The V and J genes are TRBV7-6 and TRBJ2-2, with 8 bases matching TRBD1. This CDR3 region has 15 residues. J gave up 4 bases and V 1 base, and 2 bases lay outside the gene matches. CDR1 and CDR2 from the germline V gene are SGHVS and FNYEAQ. DNA of the CDR3: TGTGCCAGCAGCTTAGATACAGGGGGCACCGGGGAGCTGTTTTTT. Its protein product is CASSLDTGGTGELFF.

The V call is TRBV28, the J call TRBJ2-5, with D possibly TRBD2 on 6 matching bases. With 2 bases removed from V and 5 bases from J, the gap between germline ends came to 24 bases. There are 18 residues in the CDR3. The germline CDR1 and CDR2 sequences are MDHEN and SYDVKM. CDR3 DNA sequence: TGTGCCAGCAGTTTAAGGAGAATGACTAGAATACAAGGGGAGACCCAGTACTTC. This codes for CASSLRRMTRIQGETQYF.

This clone was seen more than once but under ten times. Given a much more abundant clone one base away, this may be a read error. The gene calls are TRBV6-5 and TRBJ1-5; TRBD1 is a possible D gene (6 bases). Germline V CDR1 and CDR2: MNHEY, SVGAGI. This CDR3 spans 15 amino acids. Trimming shortened V by 8 bases and J by 5 bases, and 19 bases separated the two germline ends. This CDR3 is CASGCSNKGDQPQHF. In DNA form, the CDR3 reads TGTGCCAGCGGTTGCTCGAACAAGGGGGATCAGCCCCAGCATTTT.

In its sample, this clone was seen many times. The chain recombines TRBV11-2 with TRBJ2-7, with TRBD2 identical over 9 bases. V gave up 5 bases and J gave up 0 bases; unmatched junction bases: 8. The CDR3 contains 16 residues. CDR1 is SGHAT and CDR2 is FQNNGV in the germline V gene. The DNA for the CDR3 is TGTGCCAGCAGCCCGAGACTAGCGGTGAACTCCTACGAGCAGTACTTC. It specifies CASSPRLAVNSYEQYF.

This clone was found many times. V is TRBV11-1 and J is TRBJ2-3, with a tentative D call TRBD2 (7 bases). V was cut by 5 bases and J by 8 bases, with 20 bases left in between. The CDR3 runs to 15 residues. CDR1 is SGHAT and CDR2 is FQDESV in the germline V gene (reference sequence). The CDR3 is CASSGNEGGGGTQYF. CDR3 sequence (DNA): TGTGCCAGCAGCGGAAATGAAGGAGGGGGGGGTACGCAGTATTTT.

This clone was found a few times. This rearrangement joins TRBV2 to TRBJ2-7; possible D gene TRBD1, 5 bases. Trimming took 9 bases from V and 4 from J, leaving 16 bases between them. Germline values: CDR1 SNHLY, CDR2 FYNNEI. This CDR3 has 13 residues. The CDR3 DNA is TGTGCCAGGGGAACAGGAAACCAGTACGAGCAGTACTTC. It translates to CARGTGNQYEQYF. The full variable domain, with the rest looked up from reference TRBV2 and TRBJ2-7, is EPEVTQTPSHQVTQMGQEVILRCVPISNHLYFYWYRQILGQKVEFLVSFYNNEISEKSEIFDDQFSVERPDGSNFTLKIRSTKLEDSAMYFCARGTGNQYEQYFGPGTRLTVT.

This chain joins TRBV5-6 and TRBJ2-3, with 8 bases matching TRBD1. The CDR3 runs 16 residues. The germline V gene encodes CDR1 SGHDT and CDR2 YYEEEE. J was trimmed by 3 bases and V by 3 bases; bases with no gene match: 9. The CDR3 coding sequence is TGTGCCAGCAGCTCCCGGGCAGGGGGCCAAACAGATACGCAGTATTTT. Its protein is CASSSRAGGQTDTQYF.

This clone was counted ten times or more. The rearrangement joins TRBV6-4 to TRBJ1-2; D may be TRBD1 (5 bases). CDR1 and CDR2 (germline): MRHNA, SNTAGT. The germline V and J ends were trimmed by 2 bases and 8 bases, with 15 bases remaining between them. The CDR3 contains 14 residues. This CDR3 reads CASSDDSPGGGYTF. The CDR3 DNA reads TGTGCCAGCAGTGACGACAGCCCCGGCGGAGGCTACACCTTC.

The sample holds many counts of this clone. V gene TRBV28 combines with J gene TRBJ2-6; 7 bases are shared with TRBD1. The length of the CDR3 is 16 residues. V lost 6 bases, J lost 4 bases, and 9 bases stayed unmatched. In germline, CDR1 is MDHEN, CDR2 SYDVKM. The CDR3 loop reads CASRNRGGGGANVLTF. In nucleotides, the CDR3 is TGTGCCAGCAGAAACAGGGGTGGAGGAGGGGCCAACGTCCTGACTTTC.

This clone was observed many times. The gene calls are TRBV20-1 and TRBJ2-7, with 7 bases aligning to TRBD1. Germline CDR1 is DFQATT and CDR2 is SNEGSKA (reference sequence). There are 14 residues in the CDR3. Trimming cost V 1 base and J 6 bases; bases outside gene matches: 9. CDR3 residues: CSARGGRGSAEQYF. CDR3 in DNA: TGCAGTGCTAGAGGAGGCAGGGGGTCTGCCGAGCAGTACTTC.

At least ten counts were recorded for this clone. The rearrangement links TRBV12-3 or TRBV12-4 to TRBJ2-7; the D gene is possibly TRBD2 (6 bases). The CDR3 spans 15 residues. V dropped 2 bases and J dropped 1 base, with 12 bases sitting between them. The CDR3 nucleotides are TGTGCCAGCAGTTTAAGTGCCAGCGGGTCCTACGAGCAGTACTTC. Protein sequence: CASSLSASGSYEQYF.

This clone came up many times. The chain uses TRBV15 and TRBJ1-1, with D tentatively TRBD1 (6 bases). Germline loops: CDR1 LNHNV, CDR2 YYDKDF (reference sequence). Trimming removed 1 base from V and 1 base from J, with 13 bases in between. This CDR3 spans 16 amino acids. The CDR3 loop is CATSRGRGGANTEAFF. The CDR3 DNA reads TGTGCCACCAGCAGAGGCCGGGGGGGGGCGAACACTGAAGCTTTCTTT.

In its sample, this clone was seen many times. The genes are TRBV10-1 and TRBJ1-2, with unresolved D. V was clipped by 5 bases and J by 1 base, with 14 bases between them. Germline lookup yields CDR1 WNHNN and CDR2 SYGVQD (reference sequence). The CDR3 is made up of 15 amino acids. The CDR3: CASSPGNSYNYGYTF. CDR3 DNA: TGCGCCAGCAGTCCCGGGAACTCATATAACTATGGCTACACCTTC.

This clone was found many times. The chain employs TRBV20-1 and TRBJ2-1, with D unclear. The germline V gene encodes CDR1 DFQATT and CDR2 SNEGSKA (reference sequence). This CDR3 is 14 amino acids long. The V gene lost 3 bases and the J gene lost 7 bases, with 16 bases spanning the gap. CDR3 sequence: CSASSARALNEQFF. The DNA for the CDR3 is TGCAGTGCTAGTTCGGCCCGGGCACTGAATGAGCAGTTCTTC.

This clone was detected only a few times. Germline is not matched at one junction end, which may reflect a read error. This sequence joins TRBV28 and TRBJ2-7, with D maybe TRBD2 (6 bases). The CDR3 consists of 15 residues. Germline CDR1 MDHEN, CDR2 SYDVKM. CDR3 DNA sequence: TGTGTCAGCACCGGAACGGGGGAAGGTGACTACGAGCAGTACTTC. This codes for CVSTGTGEGDYEQYF.

This clone was seen at least ten times. Other DNA sequences from this sample encode an identical CDR3 as well. The gene calls are TRBV6-2 or TRBV6-3 and TRBJ2-3; no firm D call. This CDR3 spans 14 amino acids. Trimming removed 3 bases at V and 0 bases at J, with 7 bases between. The V gene's germline CDR1 is MNHEY and CDR2 SVGEGT. The CDR3 nucleotides are TGTGCCAGCAGTTATTACCCTAGCACAGATACGCAGTATTTT. Residues: CASSYYPSTDTQYF.

This clone was observed many times. In the same sample, other DNA sequences code for this CDR3. The CDR3 bases are TGTGCCAGCAGCCTGGTCCTCTACGAGCAGTACTTC. It specifies CASSLVLYEQYF. This rearrangement joins TRBV7-2 to TRBJ2-7; D remains unclear. The V gene's germline CDR1 is SGHTA and CDR2 FQGNSA. The V gene lost 5 bases and the J gene lost 3 bases, with 8 bases spanning the gap. The CDR3 covers 12 residues.

This clone showed up many times. The gene calls are TRBV19 and TRBJ1-5; D not resolved. The germline V and J ends were trimmed by 7 bases and 5 bases, with 12 bases remaining between them. Germline V lookup: CDR1 LNHDA, CDR2 SQIVND (reference sequence). CDR3 length: 13 residues. The CDR3: CASTFKGDQPQHF. For the CDR3, the DNA is TGTGCCAGTACTTTTAAGGGAGATCAGCCCCAGCATTTT.

This clone was observed at least ten times. This chain connects TRBV6-1 to TRBJ2-7, with 7 bases aligning to TRBD2. CDR3 size: 14 residues. V lost 6 bases, J lost 3 bases, and 8 bases stayed unmatched. Per germline, CDR1 MNHNS and CDR2 SASEGT. The CDR3 DNA follows: TGTGCCAGCAGCCCTTCGCGGGAGCTCTACGAGCAGTACTTC. Its translation: CASSPSRELYEQYF.

This clone was found many times. V gene TRBV28 combines with J gene TRBJ1-2; D perhaps matches TRBD1 (6 bases). The CDR3 is 14 amino acids. Looked up from germline, CDR1 is MDHEN and CDR2 is SYDVKM. The germline V and J ends were trimmed by 5 bases and 9 bases, with 19 bases remaining between them. This CDR3 is CASSTQTGMNSYTF. Here the CDR3 DNA reads TGTGCCAGCAGTACTCAAACAGGGATGAACAGCTACACCTTC.

This clone was detected ten times or more. The rearrangement links TRBV19 to TRBJ2-5, with TRBD1 matching 9 bases. CDR3 size: 14 residues. Germline CDR1 is LNHDA and CDR2 is SQIVND (reference sequence). V lost 6 bases and J lost 4; bases outside the gene matches: 6. The CDR3 DNA reads as TGTGCCAGTAGCCCAGGACAGGGGAGAGAGACCCAGTACTTC. This translates into CASSPGQGRETQYF.